The T cell receptor beta chain described here comes from a study of cytomegalovirus exposure and HLA in healthy donors. Study details: In a later analysis, it was reported that the approximately 110 validation repertoires had been produced on the same platform as the 690 or so repertoires belonging to the first cohort. Study findings and constraints: A few CMV-associated chains proved CMV antigen-specific in vitro. The study recorded 160 or so TCR beta chains that were cytomegalovirus-associated. Many donors carried some public TCRs, although rarity characterized most TCR sequences.

As for this clone: Its target is not known.

Only in-frame clones appear in the TCRdb table, and some are missing; sequencing was by immunoSEQ multiplex PCR. The sample records roughly 100,000 clones, around 87% being singletons. The CDR3 is 15 residues long. The V and J ends lost 4 bases and 1 base respectively, with 14 bases between them. The chain uses TRBV5-3 and TRBJ2-5; a possible D gene is TRBD1 (6 bases). TRBV5-3 is treated as an ORF (open reading frame) with a function not yet certain. The sequenced material came from PBMCs. The origin of this receptor is a woman between 18 and 29 years old in good health and CMV-seropositive. The CDR3 here is CARSRTGQCQETQYF. The CDR3 bases are TGTGCCAGAAGCAGGACCGGACAGTGCCAAGAGACCCAGTACTTC.